This TCR beta chain was sequenced in a study of CXCR3-negative and CXCR3-positive naive CD8 T cells. This clonotype is deemed medium-sized by its frequency. The CDR3 totals 15 residues. Germline V gene sequence: CDR1 MGHDK, CDR2 SYGVNS. UMI-labeled 5' RACE yielded the TRB cDNA libraries. TCRdb reworked the 5' RACE reads into one entry per CDR3 protein, no DNA. The sample totals under 10,000 distinct CDR3 sequences; its top ten clones hold about 1.1%. The chain uses TRBV25-1 and TRBJ2-3; TCRdb designates TRBD1, a call that cannot be tested without DNA. The TCR comes from a human donor in good health. Some clones in this sample may be carry-over from other donors' samples. The sample taken for sequencing was naive CXCR3- CD8+ T cells from blood. The sample's subset: CD45RO-CCR7+CD27+CD95- naive CD8+ T cells lacking CXCR3 (TNR3-). The CDR3 is CASSEVYPGADTQYF.